These 17 T cell receptor beta chains came from one sample sequenced in a study of CD8+ T cells in alopecia areata. Treatment of the sample: oral pan-JAK inhibitor, 5-10 mg twice daily. Investigators isolated RNA and reverse transcribed it into cDNA to act as the sequencing template. Here immunoSEQ multiplex PCR was the method, and the copy in TCRdb shows in-frame clones only, minus some. The sample lists 200,000 to 250,000 clones; about three fifths were seen once. The input for sequencing was CD4+ T cells sorted from blood, taken at week 4, from a patient treated with tofacitinib. Receptors were obtained from a human donor with alopecia areata.

This clone was recorded only once. The chain employs TRBV30 and TRBJ1-4; D unresolved. The ends were cut back, 6 bases at V and 1 base at J, with 6 bases in the middle. The length of the CDR3 is 12 residues. Germline CDR1 is GTSNPN and CDR2 is SVGIG (reference sequence). CDR3 nucleotide sequence: TGTGCCTGTTATGAAACTAATGAAAAACTGTTTTTT. Translated: CACYETNEKLFF.

V gene TRBV2 combines with J gene TRBJ2-3; D is undetermined. CDR3 size: 14 residues. V lost 4 bases, J lost 0 bases, and 8 bases lay in between. The germline V gene encodes CDR1 SNHLY and CDR2 FYNNEI. For the CDR3, the DNA is TGTGCCAGCAGTGTTCGCCCAAGCACAGATACGCAGTATTTT. The encoded protein is CASSVRPSTDTQYF.

The gene calls are TRBV11-3 and TRBJ2-1; TRBD1 is a possible D gene (5 bases). This CDR3 has 12 residues. The germline gives CDR1 SGHNT, CDR2 YENEEA. V lost 3 bases and J lost 9, with 9 bases in between. Written as DNA, the CDR3 is TGTGCCAGCAGCTTTAGGGGTAGTGAGCAGTTCTTC. Amino acid sequence: CASSFRGSEQFF.

The V and J genes are TRBV7-9 and TRBJ2-7; no firm D call. The CDR3 consists of 12 residues. Per germline, CDR1 SEHNR and CDR2 FQNEAQ (reference sequence). V was pared by 5 bases and J by 2 bases, with 7 bases between. CDR3 sequence: CASSRRAYEQYF. The CDR3 nucleotides are TGTGCCAGCAGCCGACGTGCCTACGAGCAGTACTTC.

This clone occurred a few times. This chain connects TRBV9 to TRBJ2-1, with a weak D call TRBD2 (5 bases). The CDR3 sequence is 12 residues long. Trimming pared 0 bases from V and 9 bases from J, leaving 7 bases between. CDR1 and CDR2 (germline): SGDLS, YYNGEE. CDR3 residues: CASSVAEGEQFF. The CDR3 region has the DNA TGTGCCAGCAGCGTAGCTGAGGGTGAGCAGTTCTTC.

The chain joins TRBV30 to TRBJ2-7, with 11 positions matching TRBD1. There are 13 residues in the CDR3. From germline, CDR1 is GTSNPN and CDR2 SVGIG (reference sequence). The J segment lost 0 bases and the V segment lost 8 bases, leaving 3 bases of the junction unmatched. The CDR3 DNA is TGTGCCGCCGGGACAGGGGGCTCCTACGAGCAGTACTTC. Translating it yields CAAGTGGSYEQYF.

V and J are TRBV13 and TRBJ2-3; 11 positions agree with TRBD2. CDR3 length equals 15 residues. Germline V lookup: CDR1 PRHDT, CDR2 FYEKMQ (reference sequence). J was trimmed by 2 bases and V by 5 bases; bases with no gene match: 3. The CDR3 bases are TGTGCCAGCAGCCCGGGACTAGCGGCCACAGATACGCAGTATTTT. This sequence encodes CASSPGLAATDTQYF.

As concerns this clone: Different DNA sequences within this sample yield the same CDR3. This rearrangement joins TRBV7-6 to TRBJ2-2; D is unclear. This CDR3 has 12 residues. The V end lost 3 bases, the J end lost 1 base, and 0 bases lay between the germline ends. CDR1 SGHVS and CDR2 FNYEAQ come from the germline V gene. CDR3 DNA sequence: TGTGCCAGCAGCTTGAACACCGGGGAGCTGTTTTTT. It encodes CASSLNTGELFF.

The V call is TRBV29-1, the J call TRBJ1-5; 7 nucleotides agree with TRBD1. Germline V lookup: CDR1 SQVTM, CDR2 ANQGSEA. The CDR3 has 13 residues. V lost 4 bases, J lost 7 bases, and 7 bases stayed unmatched. The CDR3 bases are TGCAGCGTTGCCCCCGACAGGGTCCAGCCCCAGCATTTT. This encodes CSVAPDRVQPQHF. Full variable domain (remainder filled in from reference TRBV29-1 and TRBJ1-5): SAVISQKPSRDICQRGTSLTIQCQVDSQVTMMFWYRQQPGQSLTLIATANQGSEATYESGFVIDKFPISRPNLTFSTLTVSNMSPEDSSIYLCSVAPDRVQPQHFGDGTRLSIL.

The V and J genes are TRBV10-3 and TRBJ2-1, with 8 bases fitting TRBD2. The CDR3 has 14 residues. CDR1 and CDR2 from the germline V gene are ENHRY and SYGVKD. Unmatched junction bases numbered 14, after V lost 10 bases and J lost 9 bases. In DNA, the CDR3 is TGTGCCACCAGGGAGACTAGCGTTATCGGTGAGCAGTTCTTC. The encoded protein is CATRETSVIGEQFF.

This rearrangement joins TRBV4-3 to TRBJ1-4; TRBD1 matches at 9 bases. From germline, CDR1 is LGHNA and CDR2 YSLEER. After removal of 1 base from V and 7 bases from J, the junction contained 4 bases not matched to a gene. This CDR3 contains 15 residues. In DNA form, the CDR3 reads TGCGCCAGCAGCCAAGGTGGGACAGGGCGTGAAAAACTGTTTTTT. It yields the protein CASSQGGTGREKLFF.

CDR3 sequence reads: CASSPQGVGNTEAFF. The CDR3 bases are TGTGCCAGCAGTCCCCAAGGGGTCGGGAACACTGAAGCTTTCTTT. The chain is built from TRBV6-4 and TRBJ1-1; D perhaps matches TRBD1 (5 bases). Trimming removed 5 bases at V and 1 base at J, with 14 bases between. This CDR3 has 15 residues. The germline V gene encodes CDR1 MRHNA and CDR2 SNTAGT.

This clone has more than one count but fewer than ten. The rearrangement links TRBV10-3 to TRBJ2-3; D possibly corresponds to TRBD2 (6 bases). Germline values: CDR1 ENHRY, CDR2 SYGVKD. There are 12 residues in the CDR3. V was cut by 6 bases and J by 3 bases, with 7 bases left in between. CDR3 amino acids: CAIRGGTDTQYF. CDR3 nucleotides: TGTGCCATCAGGGGAGGAACAGATACGCAGTATTTT.

J is TRBJ2-2 and V is TRBV5-6; D possibly matches TRBD1 or TRBD2 (6 bases each). V lost 2 bases and J lost 2, with 13 bases in between. The CDR3 length is 16 residues. Germline values: CDR1 SGHDT, CDR2 YYEEEE. The chain's CDR3 is CASSLTGASNTGELFF. Written as DNA, the CDR3 is TGTGCCAGCAGCTTAACGGGGGCGTCAAACACCGGGGAGCTGTTTTTT.

The genes are TRBV29-1 and TRBJ1-5, with TRBD1 identical over 8 bases. The CDR3 is 12 residues long. The V and J ends lost 4 bases and 6 bases, in that order; junction bases with no gene match: 2. Per the germline V gene, CDR1 is SQVTM and CDR2 is ANQGSEA. The CDR3 is CSVAGQGQPQHF. DNA for the CDR3: TGCAGCGTTGCAGGACAGGGTCAGCCCCAGCATTTT.

This clone was observed a single time. The chain has TRBV15 and TRBJ2-7; D perhaps matches TRBD2 (5 bases). Germline loops: CDR1 LNHNV, CDR2 YYDKDF (reference sequence). The CDR3 contains 14 residues. V gave up 0 bases and J gave up 3 bases, with 9 bases separating them. The chain's CDR3 is CATSRDNGLYEQYF. The CDR3 DNA reads TGTGCCACCAGCAGAGATAACGGACTCTACGAGCAGTACTTC.

This clone was detected once. V is TRBV2 and J is TRBJ1-2; D gene uncertain. The ends were cut back, 3 bases at V and 2 bases at J, with 10 bases in the middle. The CDR3 contains 14 residues. From germline, CDR1 is SNHLY and CDR2 FYNNEI. DNA of the CDR3: TGTGCCAGCAGTGAGCGGGGAGCGAACTATGGCTACACCTTC. Protein product: CASSERGANYGYTF.